This TCR beta chain is drawn from a study of sequential checkpoint blockade in melanoma. Study-level background: Patients were randomized 1:1 to nivolumab-then-ipilimumab or ipilimumab-then-nivolumab first-line. Maintenance nivolumab came after either treatment sequence.

Only in-frame clones appear in the TCRdb table, and some are missing; sequencing was by immunoSEQ multiplex PCR. The profile covers more than 9,500 clones, with roughly four fifths appearing a single time and about 17% taken by the ten largest. CDR3 length: 15 residues. Germline V gene lookup returns CDR1 MGHRA and CDR2 YSYEKL. V was cut by 0 bases and J by 3 bases, with 9 bases left in between. Treatment here: randomized to nivolumab then ipilimumab (arm A) or the reverse (arm B). No patient had prior DNA-damaging chemotherapy. Sorted cells were live CD3+CD8+, lacking CD19 and CD56, from PBMCs. The chain couples TRBV4-1 to TRBJ1-5; D perhaps matches TRBD1 (5 bases). Sequences were derived from CD8+ T cells sorted from blood (inferred from file names), sampled from a patient given nivolumab and ipilimumab in sequence. This TCR was recovered from a human donor with melanoma. As DNA, the CDR3 is TGCGCCAGCAGCCAAGATAGGGGTGCCAATCAGCCCCAGCATTTT. Translating gives CASSQDRGANQPQHF.